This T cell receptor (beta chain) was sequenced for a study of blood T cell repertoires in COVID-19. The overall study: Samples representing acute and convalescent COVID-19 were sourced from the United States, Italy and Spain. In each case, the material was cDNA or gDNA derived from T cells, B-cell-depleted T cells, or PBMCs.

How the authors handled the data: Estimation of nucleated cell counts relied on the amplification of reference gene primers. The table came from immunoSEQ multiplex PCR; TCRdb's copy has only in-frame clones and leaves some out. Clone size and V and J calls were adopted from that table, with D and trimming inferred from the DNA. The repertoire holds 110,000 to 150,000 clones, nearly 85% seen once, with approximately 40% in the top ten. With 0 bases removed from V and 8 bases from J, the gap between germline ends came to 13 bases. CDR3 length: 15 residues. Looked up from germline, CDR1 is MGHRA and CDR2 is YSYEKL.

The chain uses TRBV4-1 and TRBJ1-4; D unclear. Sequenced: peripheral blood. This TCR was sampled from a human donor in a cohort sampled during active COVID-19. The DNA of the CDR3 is TGCGCCAGCAGCCAAGATGGCCACCTGGAGGAAAAACTGTTTTTT. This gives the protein CASSQDGHLEEKLFF.